Listed here are 16 T cell receptor beta chains from one sample, sequenced in a study of metastatic and nonmetastatic thyroid tumors. Prior to thyroid surgery, none of the patients had received any treatment. TCRdb reanalyzed the PCR reads with MiXCR. The sample consists of about 22,000 clones, around 18% of them appearing once. The source material was adjacent normal tissue. These receptors were obtained from a male donor with papillary thyroid cancer or a benign thyroid nodule (not recorded which). Some clones in this sample may be carry-over from other donors' samples.

This clone came up a few times. The chain carries TRBV27 and TRBJ1-5; D ambiguous. The V end was cut by 3 bases, the J end by 6 bases, with 15 bases between. From germline, CDR1 is MNHEY and CDR2 SMNVEV (reference sequence). This CDR3 comprises 15 residues. The CDR3 is CASSFLSAPCQPQHF. The DNA for the CDR3 is TGTGCCAGCAGTTTCCTCTCCGCCCCATGTCAGCCCCAGCATTTT.

This clone has ten or more counts. In nucleotides, the CDR3 is TGTGCCAGCAGTTTAGGAGTTCGAAACATTCAGTACTTC. Translating it yields CASSLGVRNIQYF. The rearrangement uses TRBV28 and TRBJ2-4, with D unclear. V dropped 2 bases and J dropped 6 bases, with 8 bases sitting between them. This CDR3 is 13 amino acids long. Germline CDR1 and CDR2: MDHEN and SYDVKM.

This clone was picked up many times. The V gene is TRBV7-9, the J gene TRBJ1-1, with no clear D. The germline CDR1 and CDR2 sequences are SEHNR and FQNEAQ (reference sequence). Trimming stripped 1 base from V and 1 base from J, with 19 bases between. CDR3 length: 18 residues. The CDR3: CASSLVGLAQVQNTEAFF. DNA of the CDR3: TGTGCCAGCAGCTTAGTAGGTCTGGCCCAGGTCCAGAACACTGAAGCTTTCTTT.

In regard to this clone: One end of the junction varies from germline; a read error may be responsible. The chain combines TRBV15 with TRBJ1-4, with D unresolved. The CDR3 loop spans 15 amino acids. Germline values: CDR1 LNHNV, CDR2 YYDKDF (reference sequence). In nucleotides, the CDR3 is TGTGCCACCAGCAGTATGGGGTGTAAGGGTGAAAAACCGTTTTTT. Protein: CATSSMGCKGEKPFF.

This rearrangement joins TRBV2 to TRBJ1-5, with D possibly being TRBD1 (5 bases). Trimming left V 6 bases short and J 5 bases short, with 14 bases between. This CDR3 is built from 14 residues. CDR1 and CDR2 from the germline V gene are SNHLY and FYNNEI. The CDR3 spells CASSGYQGDQPQHF. Here the CDR3 DNA reads TGTGCCAGCAGCGGCTACCAGGGAGATCAGCCCCAGCATTTT.

This clone was seen repeatedly, ten times or more. The chain links TRBV2 to TRBJ2-7, with 7 bases identical to TRBD2. V was clipped by 7 bases and J by 3 bases; unmatched bases: 9. The germline CDR1 and CDR2 sequences are SNHLY and FYNNEI. This CDR3 spans 14 amino acids. The CDR3 sequence: CASTSEASGYEQYF. Written as DNA, the CDR3 is TGTGCCAGCACATCGGAGGCTAGCGGCTACGAGCAGTACTTC.

This clone was counted at least ten times. A read error may explain this, as a much larger clone is one base away. V usage is TRBV12-3 or TRBV12-4 and J usage is TRBJ2-7, with D unresolved. CDR3 length equals 13 residues. The CDR3 sequence: CASSFRSSDEQYV. The CDR3 bases are TGTGCCAGCAGTTTCAGGAGCTCCGACGAGCAGTACGTC.

This clone counts as medium-sized. The identical CDR3 is also encoded by other nucleotide sequences in the sample. The rearrangement links TRBV6-2 or TRBV6-3 to TRBJ2-7; D is tentatively TRBD1 or TRBD2 (5 bases each). This CDR3 is 16 amino acids long. V was clipped by 4 bases and J by 2 bases, with 18 bases between them. Germline-derived CDR1 and CDR2 are MNHEY and SVGEGT. The CDR3 DNA reads as TGTGCCAGCAGTTGGAAGAGGGGTACAACTACCTACGAGCAGTACTTC. Its translation: CASSWKRGTTTYEQYF.

This clone counts as medium-sized. The chain carries TRBV7-3 and TRBJ2-2; TRBD2 aligns across 7 bases. Germline V gene sequence: CDR1 SGHTA, CDR2 FQGTGA. Trimming at V came to 1 base and at J to 1 base, leaving 3 bases not matched to a gene. There are 16 residues in the CDR3. CDR3 sequence reads: CASSLSGSLNTGELFF. The CDR3, as DNA: TGTGCCAGCAGCTTAAGCGGGAGCTTGAACACCGGGGAGCTGTTTTTT. Variable domain in full (rest from reference TRBV7-3 and TRBJ2-2): GAGVSQTPSNKVTEKGKYVELRCDPISGHTALYWYRQSLGQGPEFLIYFQGTGAADDSGLPNDRFFAVRPEGSVSTLKIQRTERGDSAVYLCASSLSGSLNTGELFFGEGSRLTVL.

Relative to its sample, this clone is medium-sized. V is TRBV11-3 and J is TRBJ2-3, with a possible D match to TRBD1 (6 bases). This CDR3 is built from 14 residues. Trimming stripped 5 bases from V and 0 bases from J, with 9 bases between. The V gene's germline CDR1 is SGHNT and CDR2 YENEEA. The CDR3 DNA sequence: TGTGCCAGCAGCCCAGGGGCTAGCACAGATACGCAGTATTTT. Amino acids: CASSPGASTDTQYF.

This clone was counted once. The chain is built from TRBV11-2 and TRBJ2-3; tentatively, D is TRBD1 or TRBD2 (5 bases each). The germline V gene encodes CDR1 SGHAT and CDR2 FQNNGV. The CDR3 extends over 17 amino acids. With 5 bases removed from V and 5 bases from J, the gap between germline ends came to 23 bases. The CDR3 DNA sequence: TGTGCCAGCAGCGAACCCACGGGCGTGAGTGGGGGAGATACGCAGTATTTT. Its protein is CASSEPTGVSGGDTQYF.

Remarks on this clone: An end of the junction does not agree with germline; a read error may underlie this. The gene calls are TRBV20-1 and TRBJ2-5; 10 nucleotides align to TRBD1. The CDR3 extends over 14 amino acids. Per germline, CDR1 DFQATT and CDR2 SNEGSKA (reference sequence). In DNA, the CDR3 is TGCAGTGCTCGAAAAGGGACAGGGGTAGAGGCCCAGTACTTC. This gives the protein CSARKGTGVEAQYF.

This clone was counted ten times or more. The V call is TRBV18, the J call TRBJ2-1; 7 positions agree with TRBD2. This CDR3 is built from 15 residues. Germline V gene data show CDR1 as KGHSH and CDR2 as LQKENI. Trimming took 4 bases from V and 2 from J; bases not matched to a gene: 5. The CDR3 nucleotides read TGTGCCAGCTCACACCCAAGCGGGACCTACAATGAGCAGTTCTTC. The encoded protein is CASSHPSGTYNEQFF.

The genes are TRBV30 and TRBJ2-7; D might be TRBD2 (6 bases). The CDR3 has 11 amino acids. The germline CDR1 and CDR2 sequences are GTSNPN and SVGIG (reference sequence). The V end was cut by 3 bases, the J end by 4 bases, with 7 bases between. The CDR3 DNA sequence: TGTGCCTGGAGGGGGGGTTACGAGCAGTACTTC. It is translated as CAWRGGYEQYF. The variable domain in full, completed from reference TRBV30 and TRBJ2-7, reads SQTIHQWPATLVQPVGSPLSLECTVEGTSNPNLYWYRQAAGRGLQLLFYSVGIGQISSEVPQNLSASRPQDRQFILSSKKLLLSDSGFYLCAWRGGYEQYFGPGTRLTVT.

The sample holds many counts of this clone. V usage is TRBV19 and J usage is TRBJ1-5; the D is unclear. This CDR3 has 16 residues. CDR1 is LNHDA and CDR2 is SQIVND in the germline V gene (reference sequence). V lost 7 bases to trimming and J lost 0 bases, with 16 bases between them. CDR3 in DNA: TGTGCCAGTATAAGCAAGGAGGCCTATAGCAATCAGCCCCAGCATTTT. Encoded protein: CASISKEAYSNQPQHF.

This clone is termed medium-sized. J is TRBJ2-3 and V is TRBV28; 8 positions agree with TRBD1. V shed 3 bases and J 5 bases; nucleotides not matched to a gene: 4. Germline loops: CDR1 MDHEN, CDR2 SYDVKM. The CDR3 length is 14 residues. The CDR3, as DNA: TGTGCCAGCAGTTTGACAGGGGTAGGAGATACGCAGTATTTT. Translation: CASSLTGVGDTQYF.